The T cell receptor beta chain described here comes from a study of blood T cells in healthy people across ages. Background on the study: Template switching recovered approximately one barcoded beta molecule for every two T cells.

It was with a sample-barcoded 5' primer and a J-beta primer mix that a second PCR of about 6 to 12 cycles was run. MiXCR, applied by TCRdb to the 5' RACE reads, yields one record per CDR3 protein. The sample consists of more than 700,000 distinct CDR3 sequences, around 45% of them appearing once. Germline values: CDR1 DFQATT, CDR2 SNEGSKA (reference sequence). The CDR3 runs 15 residues. Study-wide findings and caveats: Age advanced and TCR beta diversity per million T cells fell, roughly linearly. Greater diversity and more naive CD4+ cells were seen in long-lived donors than in aged donors.

Turning to this clonotype: What it binds is not known.

The genes are TRBV20-1 and TRBJ2-1; 13 bases agree with TRBD2. The J call may be faulty, since TRBJ2-7 better matches the DNA end. The receptor comes from a man at least 80 years old in good health. Input material: blood. CDR3 in DNA: TGCAGTGCTAGAGAATCGGGACTAGCGGGATGTGAGCAGTACTTC. Translating it yields CSARESGLAGCEQYF.